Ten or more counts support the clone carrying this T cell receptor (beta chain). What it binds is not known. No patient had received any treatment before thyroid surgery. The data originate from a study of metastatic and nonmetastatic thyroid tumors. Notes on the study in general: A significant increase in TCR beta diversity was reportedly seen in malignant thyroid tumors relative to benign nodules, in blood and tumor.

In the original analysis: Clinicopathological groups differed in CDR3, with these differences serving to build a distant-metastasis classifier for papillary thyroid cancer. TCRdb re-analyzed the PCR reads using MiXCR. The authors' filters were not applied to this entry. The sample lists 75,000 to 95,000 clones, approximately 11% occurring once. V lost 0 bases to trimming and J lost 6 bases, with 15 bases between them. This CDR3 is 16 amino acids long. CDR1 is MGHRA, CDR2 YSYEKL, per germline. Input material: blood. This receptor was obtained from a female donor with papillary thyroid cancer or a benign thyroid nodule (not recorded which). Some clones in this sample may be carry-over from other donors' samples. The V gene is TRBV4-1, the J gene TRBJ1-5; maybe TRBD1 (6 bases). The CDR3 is CASSQDGQGRGQPQHF. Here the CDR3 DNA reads TGCGCCAGCAGCCAAGACGGTCAGGGGAGGGGTCAGCCCCAGCATTTT.